This T cell receptor (beta chain) appears in the sequencing data of a study of OX40 agonist ivuxolimab in advanced cancers. General observations from the study: There were also nonresponders showing low normalized T-cell clonal expansion.

Measured with immunoSEQ multiplex PCR; TCRdb has only the in-frame clones, and not every one. The sample contains 37,000 or so clones, roughly 87% of which appear only once. CDR3 size: 15 residues. J lost 0 bases, V lost 0 bases, and 1 base had no gene match. Germline CDR1 MNHEY, CDR2 SMNVEV (reference sequence). Remarks on this clone: Its antigen is unknown.

The source is an adult with an advanced solid tumor such as melanoma, head and neck, liver or kidney cancer. The chain couples TRBV27 to TRBJ1-2; 7 bases fit TRBD1. This specimen was CD4+ or CD8+ T cells sorted from blood, taken in a trial of the OX40 agonist ivuxolimab. The CDR3 here is CASSLSGTANYGYTF. In DNA form, the CDR3 reads TGTGCCAGCAGTTTATCTGGGACAGCTAACTATGGCTACACCTTC.